This T cell receptor beta chain was sequenced during a study of blood T cell repertoires in COVID-19. Using immunoSEQ multiplex PCR, the repertoire was profiled, and TCRdb retains in-frame clones only, with some absent. The sample holds 200,000 to 250,000 clones, 65% to 90% seen once. The TCR was taken from a woman in her sixties or seventies with COVID-19, enrolled during active disease. Specimen: peripheral blood.

For the CDR3, the DNA is TGTGCCAGCAGCTTGTCGCGCACGGGCTATGGCTACACCTTC. It encodes CASSLSRTGYGYTF. The chain couples TRBV5-4 to TRBJ1-2; the D is unclear. Germline CDR1 SGHNT, CDR2 YYREEE (reference sequence). V was pared by 1 base and J by 4 bases, with 11 bases between. CDR3 length: 14 residues.